A selection of T cell receptor beta chains follows, all from one sample in a study of blood T cell repertoires in COVID-19. Measured with immunoSEQ multiplex PCR; TCRdb has only the in-frame clones, and not every one. This table has about 140,000 clones, more than 60% appearing once. The source material was peripheral blood. All receptors come from a man at least 80 years old with acute or convalescent COVID-19. Each CDR3 is given with its conserved first and last residue. D genes are given only for firm matches. Size is omitted from some rows. Given values are once, few, many or a class for expanded clones.

>-|TRBV5-5|-|TRBJ2-7
TGTGCCAGCAGCTTAGGAGGGGCAAACTACGAGCAGTACTTC
CASSLGGANYEQYF
>-|TRBV24-1|TRBD1|TRBJ1-2
TGTGCCACCAGTGACCCCGGGACAGGGGGTCGGGGCTACACCTTC
CATSDPGTGGRGYTF
>-|TRBV30|TRBD1|TRBJ1-1
TGTGCCTGGAGTGGTAGCAGGGGGCAGACTGAAGCTTTCTTT
CAWSGSRGQTEAFF
>-|TRBV24-1|TRBD2|TRBJ2-3
TGTGCCACCAGCAATAGCGGGGGGGCCAAAGATACGCAGTATTTT
CATSNSGGAKDTQYF
>-|TRBV19|-|TRBJ2-1
TGTGCCAGTAGTGCCTACAGGAGCAATGAGCAGTTCTTC
CASSAYRSNEQFF
>-|TRBV28|-|TRBJ1-5
TGTGCCAGCAGTTACCTAACAGGCAACAATCAGCCCCAGCATTTT
CASSYLTGNNQPQHF
>-|TRBV6-2/TRBV6-3|-|TRBJ1-2
TGTGCCAGCAGTCCCGGGAGTTCCTATGGCTACACCTTC
CASSPGSSYGYTF
>-|TRBV27|TRBD1|TRBJ2-2
TGTGCCAGCAGTTTATACGGCACCGGGACAGGGGGCACCGGGGAGCTGTTTTTT
CASSLYGTGTGGTGELFF
>-|TRBV7-2|-|TRBJ1-2
TGTGCCAGCAGCCTCTCGGGGGGTAGCTATGGCTACACCTTC
CASSLSGGSYGYTF
>-|TRBV5-4|-|TRBJ2-7
TGTGCCAGCAGCACTAGGACGCAAAGCTCCTACGAGCAGTACTTC
CASSTRTQSSYEQYF
>-|TRBV7-9|-|TRBJ1-5
TGTGCCAGCAGTCCCACAGGGAGTCAGCCCCAGCATTTT
CASSPTGSQPQHF
>-|TRBV6-6|-|TRBJ1-6
TGTGCCAGCACCGGGGGGCTGGGGAATTCACCCCTCCACTTT
CASTGGLGNSPLHF
>-|TRBV29-1|TRBD1|TRBJ2-1
TGCAGCGTTGAGGGACAGGGGTACTACAATGAGCAGTTCTTC
CSVEGQGYYNEQFF
>-|TRBV6-5|-|TRBJ1-2
TGTGCCAGCAGTCCCCGACAGGCAACTAACTATGGCTACACCTTC
CASSPRQATNYGYTF
>once|TRBV27|TRBD1|TRBJ2-1
TGTGCCAGCAGCCCCGGTAGGACAGGGGCGTACGAGCAGTTCTTC
CASSPGRTGAYEQFF
>-|TRBV9|TRBD1|TRBJ1-3
TGTGCCAGCAGCTACGGCGGGGGACAGGGGAGAAGAAACACCATATATTTT
CASSYGGGQGRRNTIYF
>-|TRBV11-2|TRBD1|TRBJ1-2
TGTGCCAGCAGCTTAGTGGGACAGAGCTATGGCTACACCTTC
CASSLVGQSYGYTF
>-|TRBV3-1/TRBV3-2|-|TRBJ2-3
TGTGCCAGCAGCTTGGGGCGTTTAGACACAGATACGCAGTATTTT
CASSLGRLDTDTQYF
>-|TRBV5-4|TRBD1|TRBJ1-1
TGTGCCAGCAGCCTAAGGTGGGGACAGCAGTCGAACACTGAAGCTTTCTTT
CASSLRWGQQSNTEAFF
>-|TRBV12-5|TRBD1|TRBJ1-1
TGTGCTAGTGGTTTGGCACAGGGGGCCAACCCGAACACTGAAGCTTTCTTT
CASGLAQGANPNTEAFF
>-|TRBV18|TRBD1|TRBJ1-1
TGTGCCAGCTCAGGACAGGGGGCGCACGGGGATGTGGTCACTGAAGCTTTCTTT
CASSGQGAHGDVVTEAFF
>once|TRBV7-9|-|TRBJ2-7
TGTGCCAGCAGCTTACCAGGGGCAGGCTACGAGCAGTACTTC
CASSLPGAGYEQYF
>-|TRBV5-1|TRBD1|TRBJ1-4
TGCGCCAGCAGCTTGGGGGACAGAATTAATGAAAAACTGTTTTTT
CASSLGDRINEKLFF
>-|TRBV9|TRBD1|TRBJ1-4
TGTGCCAGCAGCGTAGGGGTCACAGGGGGATTTAATGAAAAACTGTTTTTT
CASSVGVTGGFNEKLFF
>-|TRBV19|TRBD1|TRBJ2-7
TGTGCCAGTAGTCCCACCCGGACAGGGGGGACATACGAGCAGTACTTC
CASSPTRTGGTYEQYF
>-|TRBV3-1/TRBV3-2|-|TRBJ2-7
TGTGCCAGCAGCCAAGACTCCGAGCAGTACTTC
CASSQDSEQYF
>-|TRBV7-9|-|TRBJ2-7
TGTGCCAGCAGCTCTAATCCGGTCTCCTACGAGCAGTACTTC
CASSSNPVSYEQYF
>-|TRBV27|-|TRBJ1-6
TGTGCCAGCAGTCCACAGGGATCCTATAATTCACCCCTCCACTTT
CASSPQGSYNSPLHF
>-|TRBV30|TRBD1|TRBJ1-1
TGTGCCTGGAGTAGGGGGCGACAGGGGGCATGGGGTACTGAAGCTTTCTTT
CAWSRGRQGAWGTEAFF
>-|TRBV6-6|-|TRBJ2-7
TGTGCCAGCAGTTACGCCCGACAGGCCCCCTCCTACGAGCAGTACTTC
CASSYARQAPSYEQYF
>-|TRBV5-1|TRBD1|TRBJ1-3
TGCGCCAGCAGCCCGACAGGGACGCCTGGAAACACCATATATTTT
CASSPTGTPGNTIYF
>few|TRBV19|-|TRBJ1-1
TGTGCCAGTAGGGGGCTGGGGAACACTGAAGCTTTCTTT
CASRGLGNTEAFF
>-|TRBV2|TRBD1|TRBJ1-5
TGTGCCAGTAGGACAGGGGGTTCTCAGCCCCAGCATTTT
CASRTGGSQPQHF
>-|TRBV28|TRBD1|TRBJ2-7
TGTGCCACCTCTCGGGACAGATACGAGCAGTACTTC
CATSRDRYEQYF
>-|TRBV6-5|-|TRBJ1-1
TGTGCCAGCAGCGAGCCGGCGGGTGAAGCTTTCTTT
CASSEPAGEAFF
>-|TRBV18|TRBD2|TRBJ2-5
TGTGCCAGCTCATTCTCGGCGGGGGGAGAGACCCAGTACTTC
CASSFSAGGETQYF
>-|TRBV24-1|-|TRBJ1-6
TGTGCCACCAGCTCTAATCGGGGTTCACCCCTCCACTTT
CATSSNRGSPLHF
>-|TRBV5-1|-|TRBJ1-4
TGCGCCAGCAGCTTGGGACAACCAAATGAAAAACTGTTTTTT
CASSLGQPNEKLFF
>-|TRBV11-3|-|TRBJ2-3
TGTGCCAGCAGCTTAGATCTTACAAATACGCAGTATTTT
CASSLDLTNTQYF
>-|TRBV27|-|TRBJ1-1
TGTGCCAGCAGGCGGGGGCAGATGAACACTGAAGCTTTCTTT
CASRRGQMNTEAFF
>-|TRBV10-3|TRBD1|TRBJ1-2
TGTGCCACCTTGGGACAGGGCCGAGGTTCGGGCTACACCTTC
CATLGQGRGSGYTF
>once|TRBV5-5|TRBD1|TRBJ1-6
TGTGCCAGCAGCTGGACAGGAAGCTCCTATAATTCACCCCTCCACTTT
CASSWTGSSYNSPLHF
>-|TRBV27|TRBD2|TRBJ2-7
TGTGCCAGCAGTTACGGACTAGCGGGGCCCTACGAGCAGTACTTC
CASSYGLAGPYEQYF
>-|TRBV27|TRBD2|TRBJ2-3
TGTGCCAGCAGCCCTAGCGGGGTTTACACAGATACGCAGTATTTT
CASSPSGVYTDTQYF
>-|TRBV30|TRBD1|TRBJ2-5
TGTGCCTCCGAACAGGGGAATGGGGAGACCCAGTACTTC
CASEQGNGETQYF
>-|TRBV5-6|TRBD2|TRBJ2-3
TGTGCCAGCAGTCCCCTAGCGGGGGGTTTCTCAGATACGCAGTATTTT
CASSPLAGGFSDTQYF
>-|TRBV3-1/TRBV3-2|TRBD1|TRBJ2-3
TGTGCCAGCAGCCAAGCACAGGGGGTGGCAAATACGCAGTATTTT
CASSQAQGVANTQYF
>-|TRBV2|-|TRBJ1-1
TGTGCCAGCCAAAAAGGAGCCCCCCAAGCTGAAGCTTTCTTT
CASQKGAPQAEAFF
>-|TRBV28|TRBD1|TRBJ1-2
TGTGCCAGCAGTCCTCTAGGGACAGGCTATGGCTACACCTTC
CASSPLGTGYGYTF
>few|TRBV14|TRBD2|TRBJ2-3
TGTGCCTCCTCGCTGCGGGGGGAATTCACAGATACGCAGTATTTT
CASSLRGEFTDTQYF